The sequence of this T cell receptor beta chain was determined in a study of radiotherapy plus CTLA-4 blockade in lung cancer. As to this clone: Its specificity is not known.

General observations from the study: There was expansion of tumor-derived TCR clones in blood after radiotherapy plus ipilimumab.

Germline loops: CDR1 SGHAT, CDR2 FQNNGV. The CDR3 runs 13 residues. V shed 2 bases and J shed 1 base, with 6 bases lying between them. Produced via immunoSEQ multiplex PCR; TCRdb's table is partial and in-frame only. The table records roughly 120,000 clones, roughly 80% of them present only once. The clonotype was recovered from a human donor with non-small cell lung cancer that progressed on radiotherapy plus ipilimumab. Some clones in this sample may be carry-over from other donors' samples. The sample here was peripheral blood, taken from a patient treated with radiotherapy plus ipilimumab. This chain links TRBV11-2 with TRBJ2-7, with no clear D. The CDR3 nucleotides read TGTGCCAGCAGCTTAATCAGGTCCTACGAGCAGTACTTC. It encodes CASSLIRSYEQYF. Drawing the rest from reference TRBV11-2 and TRBJ2-7, the complete variable domain is EAGVAQSPRYKIIEKRQSVAFWCNPISGHATLYWYQQILGQGPKLLIQFQNNGVVDDSQLPKDRFSAERLKGVDSTLKIQPAKLEDSAVYLCASSLIRSYEQYFGPGTRLTVT.